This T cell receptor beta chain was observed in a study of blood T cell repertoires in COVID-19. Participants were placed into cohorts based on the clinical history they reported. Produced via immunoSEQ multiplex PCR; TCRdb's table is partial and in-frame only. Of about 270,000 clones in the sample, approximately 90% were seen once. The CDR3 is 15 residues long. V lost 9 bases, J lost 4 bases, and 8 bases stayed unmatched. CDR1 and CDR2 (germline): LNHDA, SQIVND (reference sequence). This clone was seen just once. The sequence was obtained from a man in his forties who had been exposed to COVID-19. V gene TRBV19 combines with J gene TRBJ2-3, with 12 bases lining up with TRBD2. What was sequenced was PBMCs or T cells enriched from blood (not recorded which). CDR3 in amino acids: CASTSTSGSADTQYF. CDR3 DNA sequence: TGTGCCAGCACATCGACTAGCGGGAGCGCAGATACGCAGTATTTT.